One sample yielded the 10 T cell receptor beta chains listed below, sequenced in a study of cytomegalovirus exposure and HLA in healthy donors (dated by TCRdb to 2016 to 2017). Library preparation used the immunoSEQ multiplex PCR assay. TCRdb took this table from immuneACCESS and kept in-frame rearrangements with V and J called. Such tables lack part of the clones; where checked against another copy, unresolved V genes explain under half of the gap, and the rest is unexplained. The sample profile shows about 170,000 clones; 86% of them were found once. The biggest ten clones account for 2% to 3% of the sample. Sequencing used PBMCs. The source of these receptors is a man between 18 and 29 years old in good health and CMV-seropositive.

This sequence joins TRBV30 and TRBJ1-1, with a tentative D call TRBD1 (6 bases). The V gene's germline CDR1 is GTSNPN and CDR2 SVGIG (reference sequence). V lost 3 bases to trimming and J lost 10 bases, with 12 bases between them. The CDR3 is 11 residues long. The CDR3 nucleotides are TGTGCCTGGAGAGGGGACATGGCAGCTTTCTTT. It is translated as CAWRGDMAAFF.

The chain carries TRBV5-1 and TRBJ2-1, with 9 nucleotides matching TRBD1. The trim removed 4 bases at V and 0 bases at J, leaving 5 bases unmatched. The CDR3 runs 16 residues. Germline CDR1 SGHRS, CDR2 YFSETQ. The DNA of the CDR3 is TGCGCCAGCAGCGCCGCGACAGGGGGCTCCTACAATGAGCAGTTCTTC. It encodes CASSAATGGSYNEQFF.

The chain carries TRBV6-5 and TRBJ1-5, with TRBD1 matching over 10 bases. CDR1 is MNHEY, CDR2 SVGAGI, per germline. The CDR3 extends over 15 amino acids. The V segment lost 8 bases and the J segment 4 bases; nucleotides outside the gene matches: 8. CDR3 DNA sequence: TGTGCCAGCGGATCCGGGACAGGGGTAAATCAGCCCCAGCATTTT. This translates into CASGSGTGVNQPQHF.

CDR3 sequence reads: CAWSSRQDWSYGYTF. The CDR3 nucleotides read TGTGCCTGGAGTTCCCGACAGGATTGGAGCTATGGCTACACCTTC. The chain links TRBV30 to TRBJ1-2; D may be TRBD1 (6 bases). Germline V lookup: CDR1 GTSNPN, CDR2 SVGIG (reference sequence). The CDR3 extends over 15 amino acids. Trimming took 2 bases from V and 4 from J, leaving 17 bases between them.

This clone was picked up a small number of times. The V gene is TRBV4-3, the J gene TRBJ2-7, with TRBD1 identical over 9 bases. This CDR3 region has 16 residues. Per the germline V gene, CDR1 is LGHNA and CDR2 is YSLEER. Trimming removed 0 bases from V and 3 bases from J; junction bases left unmatched: 6. CDR3 DNA: TGCGCCAGCAGCCAAGATCGGGGACAGGGTTTCTACGAGCAGTACTTC. It encodes CASSQDRGQGFYEQYF.

This clone was seen more than once but under ten times. V usage is TRBV5-6 and J usage is TRBJ1-2, with a weak D call TRBD1 (5 bases). Trimming took 4 bases from V and 8 from J, leaving 12 bases between them. The CDR3 has 12 amino acids. The germline V gene encodes CDR1 SGHDT and CDR2 YYEEEE. Written as DNA, the CDR3 is TGTGCCAGCAGCGGAGGGGAGTGGGGCTACACCTTC. Translated: CASSGGEWGYTF.

This chain uses TRBV4-3 with TRBJ1-4, with TRBD1 matching over 9 bases. Trimming took 3 bases from V and 5 from J; bases not matched to a gene: 4. CDR3 length: 15 amino acids. Germline CDR1 reads LGHNA; CDR2 reads YSLEER. The DNA of the CDR3 is TGCGCCAGCAGCCAGGACAGGGGAGTGAATGAAAAACTGTTTTTT. This sequence encodes CASSQDRGVNEKLFF.

The chain is built from TRBV29-1 and TRBJ2-1, with TRBD2 matching over 10 bases. This CDR3 has 14 residues. The V and J ends lost 4 bases and 6 bases, in that order; junction bases with no gene match: 6. The germline V gene has CDR1 SQVTM and CDR2 ANQGSEA. The chain's CDR3 is CSVASGSGLNEQFF. CDR3 nucleotides: TGCAGCGTTGCTAGCGGGAGTGGGCTCAATGAGCAGTTCTTC.

This clone was counted a few times. This sequence joins TRBV5-6 and TRBJ2-5; D may be TRBD1 (5 bases). The CDR3 covers 14 residues. Germline CDR1 is SGHDT and CDR2 is YYEEEE. Trimming pared 0 bases from V and 1 base from J, leaving 7 bases between. This CDR3 reads CASSLAQGQETQYF. The CDR3 DNA follows: TGTGCCAGCAGCTTGGCTCAGGGCCAAGAGACCCAGTACTTC.

V usage is TRBV6-6 and J usage is TRBJ1-1; 7 nucleotides agree with TRBD1. V lost 6 bases and J lost 4; bases outside the gene matches: 2. This CDR3 is built from 12 residues. Germline loops: CDR1 MNHNY, CDR2 SVGAGI (reference sequence). In nucleotides, the CDR3 is TGTGCCAGCAGCCACAGGGGCACTGAAGCTTTCTTT. It codes for CASSHRGTEAFF.